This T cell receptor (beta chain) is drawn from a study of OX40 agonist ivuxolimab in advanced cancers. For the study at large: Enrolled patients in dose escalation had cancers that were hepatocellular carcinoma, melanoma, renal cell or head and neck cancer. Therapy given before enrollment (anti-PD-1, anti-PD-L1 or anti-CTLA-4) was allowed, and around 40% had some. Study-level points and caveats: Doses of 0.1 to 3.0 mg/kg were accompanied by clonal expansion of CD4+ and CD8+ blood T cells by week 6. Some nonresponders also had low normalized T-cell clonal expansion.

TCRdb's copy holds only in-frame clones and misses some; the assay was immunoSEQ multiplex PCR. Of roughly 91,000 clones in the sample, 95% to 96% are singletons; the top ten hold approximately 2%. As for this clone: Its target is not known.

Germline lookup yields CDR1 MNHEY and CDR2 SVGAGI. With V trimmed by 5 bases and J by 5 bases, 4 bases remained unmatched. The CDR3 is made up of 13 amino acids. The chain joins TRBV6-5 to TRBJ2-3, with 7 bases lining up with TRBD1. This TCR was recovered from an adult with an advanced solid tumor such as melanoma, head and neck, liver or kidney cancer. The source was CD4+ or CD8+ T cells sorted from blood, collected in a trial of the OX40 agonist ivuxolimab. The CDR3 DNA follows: TGTGCCAGCAGTGACTACAGGGGAGATACGCAGTATTTT. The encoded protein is CASSDYRGDTQYF.